A selection of T cell receptor beta chains follows, all from one sample in a study of early T cells in non-severe SARS-CoV-2 infection. TCRdb re-called the 5' RACE reads with MiXCR, one entry per CDR3 protein. The sample lists 80,000 to 95,000 distinct CDR3 sequences, less than 15% occurring once. Sequenced sample: whole blood. These receptors came from an adult who was a healthcare worker with PCR-confirmed SARS-CoV-2 infection or an uninfected control (not recorded which). Each CDR3 is given with its conserved first and last residue. The D gene is left open where the match is weak. Only part of the rows carry a size: once, few, many, or a class if the clone is expanded.

TRBJ2-2,-,-,TRBV6-1,CASSEALLLGLNTGELFF,TGTGCCAGCAGTGAAGCGCTCTTGTTGGGTTTGAACACCGGGGAGCTGTTTTTT
TRBJ2-1,TRBD2,few,TRBV20-1,CSAMGTSGDSYNEQFF,TGCAGTGCTATGGGGACTAGCGGGGATTCCTACAATGAGCAGTTCTTC
TRBJ2-7,-,few,TRBV25-1,CASSEGDFMGVEQYF,TGTGCCAGCAGTGAGGGGGATTTCATGGGAGTCGAGCAGTACTTC
TRBJ2-5,-,-,TRBV7-7,CASSSSGAGETQYF,TGTGCTAGCAGCTCGTCCGGGGCGGGAGAGACCCAGTACTTC
TRBJ1-4,-,many,TRBV20-1,CSARGAGRNEKLFF,TGCAGTGCTAGGGGAGCAGGGAGGAATGAAAAACTGTTTTTT
TRBJ1-1,-,-,TRBV27,CASSPWGYPMNTEAFF,TGTGCCAGCAGTCCGTGGGGGTACCCCATGAACACTGAAGCTTTCTTT
TRBJ2-2,-,-,TRBV6-6,CASSYANTGELFF,TGTGCCAGCAGTTACGCAAACACCGGGGAGCTGTTTTTT
TRBJ2-3,-,many,TRBV15,CATSRDPGNTDTQYF,TGTGCCACCAGCAGAGATCCTGGGAACACAGATACGCAGTATTTT
TRBJ1-4,-,once,TRBV13,CASQVGDNVGGEKLFF,TGTGCCAGCCAAGTGGGGGACAACGTCGGAGGTGAAAAACTGTTTTTT
TRBJ2-6,TRBD1,-,TRBV19,CASTPDRAAGANVLTF,TGTGCCAGTACCCCGGACAGGGCGGCTGGGGCCAACGTCCTGACTTTC
TRBJ2-7,TRBD1,few,TRBV6-4,CASKDRDGGEQYF,TGTGCCAGCAAGGACAGGGACGGGGGCGAGCAGTACTTC
TRBJ1-1,-,few,TRBV28,CASSPPERANTEAFF,TGTGCCAGCAGTCCCCCGGAGAGGGCGAACACTGAAGCTTTCTTT
TRBJ1-5,TRBD1,-,TRBV19,CASTRYRGQGNQPQHF,TGTGCCAGTACCCGATACAGGGGTCAGGGCAATCAGCCCCAGCATTTT
TRBJ1-1,-,few,TRBV5-8,CASELGQGPAFF,TGTGCCAGCGAACTGGGGCAGGGGCCAGCTTTCTTT
TRBJ2-5,TRBD2,-,TRBV5-1,CASSFSGGLQETQYF,TGCGCCAGCAGCTTTAGCGGGGGCCTCCAAGAGACCCAGTACTTC
TRBJ2-5,-,few,TRBV7-8,CASSLEGWTPKWETQYF,TGTGCCAGCAGCTTAGAAGGTTGGACTCCGAAATGGGAGACCCAGTACTTC
TRBJ1-6,TRBD1,many,TRBV12-3/TRBV12-4,CASSTRTGSSYNSPLHF,TGTGCCAGCAGTACCCGGACAGGGAGCTCCTATAATTCACCCCTCCACTTT
TRBJ2-5,-,-,TRBV23-1,CAQEGRGETQYF,TGCGCCCAGGAGGGCCGGGGAGAGACCCAGTACTTC
TRBJ2-3,-,-,TRBV10-3,CAISEKIDTQYF,TGTGCCATCAGTGAGAAGATAGATACGCAGTATTTT
TRBJ1-1,-,many,TRBV25-1,CASSESLGAFF,TGTGCCAGCAGTGAATCGTTAGGAGCTTTCTTT
TRBJ2-3,TRBD2,few,TRBV19,CASSTGGFTDTQYF,TGTGCCAGTAGCACCGGGGGGTTCACAGATACGCAGTATTTT
TRBJ2-5,TRBD2,few,TRBV7-9,CASSDHLASGLAVPETQYF,TGTGCCAGCAGCGACCACCTCGCGTCGGGACTAGCGGTTCCAGAGACCCAGTACTTC
TRBJ2-3,-,many,TRBV6-1,CASSEGGTDTQYF,TGTGCCAGCAGTGAGGGTGGCACAGATACGCAGTATTTT
TRBJ1-3,-,many,TRBV5-1,CASSAQGSGNTIYF,TGCGCCAGCAGCGCTCAGGGCTCTGGAAACACCATATATTTT
TRBJ1-5,-,-,TRBV7-2,CASSFPGANQPQHF,TGTGCCAGCAGCTTCCCGGGGGCGAATCAGCCCCAGCATTTT
TRBJ1-2,-,-,TRBV30,CAWSLPSNYGYTF,TGTGCCTGGAGTCTCCCCTCTAACTATGGCTACACCTTC